This T cell receptor (beta chain) was identified during a study of T cells in Graves' hyperthyroidism and ophthalmopathy. This clonotype was picked up many times. Per germline, CDR1 MNHEY and CDR2 SVGEGT. V trimming: 3 bases; J trimming: 0 bases; junction bases outside the gene matches: 10. The length of the CDR3 is 17 residues. Template material for amplifying TCR beta CDR3 regions consisted of RNA transcripts. A set of HTBI primers served as the primers for a first-round RT-PCR of the TCR CDR3. One entry per CDR3 protein, called by TCRdb with MiXCR from the multiplex PCR reads. In the table there are 350,000 to 500,000 distinct CDR3 sequences, approximately 14% of which are singletons.

The TCR sequence derives from a woman under 30 with Graves' hyperthyroidism. Sequenced input: blood. The chain has TRBV6-2 or TRBV6-3 and TRBJ2-7; TRBD2 agrees at 8 bases. The CDR3: CASSYRIAGNYSYEQYF. CDR3 bases: TGTGCCAGCAGTTATCGGATAGCGGGAAATTACTCCTACGAGCAGTACTTC.